The 15 T cell receptor beta chains given below trace back to one sample, sequenced in a study of blood T cells in healthy people across ages. A second roughly 6 to 12 cycle PCR used barcoded and J-beta primers. TCRdb used MiXCR to reprocess the 5' RACE reads, holding one entry per CDR3 protein. The top ten clones hold about 21% of a sample with approximately 1,700,000 distinct CDR3 sequences, around 42% of them seen once. The sequenced sample was blood. These receptors were taken from a human donor in good health.

The rearrangement uses TRBV15 and TRBJ1-2; 8 bases line up with TRBD1. The length of the CDR3 is 14 residues. Per germline, CDR1 LNHNV and CDR2 YYDKDF (reference sequence). V gave up 5 bases and J gave up 7 bases; unmatched junction bases: 9. CDR3 DNA: TGTGCCACCAGCGGGGGACAGGTCGGTTCTGGCTACACCTTC. Translating gives CATSGGQVGSGYTF.

The V gene is TRBV6-5, the J gene TRBJ1-5; a possible D gene is TRBD1 (6 bases). The CDR3 runs to 14 residues. Germline CDR1 and CDR2: MNHEY and SVGAGI. V lost 6 bases and J lost 7, with 16 bases in between. The CDR3 region is CASSLVTGSQPQHF. CDR3 DNA sequence: TGTGCCAGCAGCCTCGTGACAGGATCCCAGCCCCAGCATTTT.

V is TRBV7-2 and J is TRBJ2-5; D might be TRBD2 (5 bases). The CDR3 runs to 16 residues. Trimming left V 3 bases short and J 0 bases short, with 14 bases between. CDR1 is SGHTA, CDR2 FQGNSA, per germline. In DNA form, the CDR3 reads TGTGCCAGCAGCTTCAACCCGGGGAACCACCAAGAGACCCAGTACTTC. This gives the protein CASSFNPGNHQETQYF.

This clonotype was picked up a small number of times. This chain links TRBV20-1 with TRBJ2-5; no definite D call. Near its end, the DNA agrees better with TRBJ2-7, so the J call may be wrong. CDR1 and CDR2 from the germline V gene are DFQATT and SNEGSKA (reference sequence). CDR3 length: 13 amino acids. This CDR3 reads CSARDRIAGEQYF. CDR3 sequence (DNA): TGCAGTGCTAGAGACCGCATAGCTGGCGAGCAGTACTTC.

This chain uses TRBV6-5 with TRBJ2-1; maybe TRBD2 (6 bases). Germline V gene data show CDR1 as MNHEY and CDR2 as SVGAGI. This CDR3 has 14 amino acids. Deletions cut 5 bases from V and 6 bases from J, with 14 bases between. The DNA for the CDR3 is TGTGCCAGCAGTAGGAGGGGAAGGGGCAATGAGCAGTTCTTC. Residues: CASSRRGRGNEQFF.

A few counts support this clonotype. The chain couples TRBV20-1 to TRBJ1-2; no reliable D call. The V end was cut by 6 bases, the J end by 3 bases, with 11 bases between. Per the germline V gene, CDR1 is DFQATT and CDR2 is SNEGSKA (reference sequence). The CDR3 length is 12 residues. CDR3 residues: CSALWEDYGYTF. CDR3 DNA sequence: TGCAGTGCGTTGTGGGAGGACTATGGCTACACCTTC.

The gene calls are TRBV12-3 or TRBV12-4 and TRBJ2-4, with 9 bases matching TRBD2. The DNA end is a closer match to TRBJ2-5, so the J assignment may be wrong. The CDR3 length is 15 residues. The CDR3 protein is CASSMGTSNGETQYF. The CDR3 nucleotides are TGTGCCAGCAGTATGGGGACTAGCAACGGGGAGACCCAGTACTTC.

This clonotype appeared once. The chain carries TRBV3-1 and TRBJ2-7, with 8 bases aligning to TRBD2. CDR3 length: 17 amino acids. Germline lookup yields CDR1 LGHDT and CDR2 YNNKEL (reference sequence). V was pared by 4 bases and J by 3 bases, with 14 bases of the junction left unmatched. DNA for the CDR3: TGTGCCAGCAGCCCCCCTCCCCGACTAGCGCCGGTCTACGAGCAGTACTTC. Translating gives CASSPPPRLAPVYEQYF.

This clonotype was counted a few times. CDR3 region: CASSYWPSEGGLAYEQYF. Here the CDR3 DNA reads TGTGCCAGCAGTTATTGGCCCTCTGAGGGGGGCCTAGCCTACGAGCAGTACTTC. The chain couples TRBV6-5 to TRBJ2-7, with D tentatively TRBD1 or TRBD2 (6 bases each). Trimming cost V 3 bases and J 2 bases, with 23 bases left between them. In germline, CDR1 is MNHEY, CDR2 SVGAGI. The CDR3 totals 18 residues.

V gene TRBV29-1 combines with J gene TRBJ1-1, with TRBD1 as a possible D gene (5 bases). Germline-derived CDR1 and CDR2 are SQVTM and ANQGSEA. The CDR3 runs 14 residues. Trimming removed 1 base at V and 1 base at J, with 10 bases between. This chain's CDR3 is CSVEVGGGNTEAFF. In nucleotides, the CDR3 is TGCAGCGTTGAAGTTGGCGGGGGGAACACTGAAGCTTTCTTT. The full variable domain, its missing parts supplied by reference TRBV29-1 and TRBJ1-1, is SAVISQKPSRDICQRGTSLTIQCQVDSQVTMMFWYRQQPGQSLTLIATANQGSEATYESGFVIDKFPISRPNLTFSTLTVSNMSPEDSSIYLCSVEVGGGNTEAFFGQGTRLTVV.

CDR3 bases: TGTGCCACAGGAGGACTAGCTTATCAAGATACGCAGTATTTT. Encoded protein: CATGGLAYQDTQYF. J is TRBJ2-3 and V is TRBV6-1; 8 bases line up with TRBD2. With 10 bases clipped from V and 5 bases from J, the junction kept 11 bases outside the gene matches. The CDR3 extends over 14 amino acids. CDR1 is MNHNS and CDR2 is SASEGT in the germline V gene.

The gene calls are TRBV4-3 and TRBJ1-1; TRBD1 is a possible D gene (6 bases). The CDR3 is 15 residues long. V was clipped by 2 bases and J by 4 bases, with 14 bases between them. CDR1 and CDR2 from the germline V gene are LGHNA and YSLEER. In DNA form, the CDR3 reads TGCGCCAGCAGCCAAACCTTTAGGGGGGGCACTGAAGCTTTCTTT. Translated, it gives CASSQTFRGGTEAFF.

The chain combines TRBV5-5 with TRBJ1-1; tentative D call: TRBD1 (6 bases). The CDR3 runs 14 residues. Per the germline V gene, CDR1 is SGHKS and CDR2 is YYEKEE (reference sequence). V lost 4 bases, J lost 0 bases, and 10 bases lay in between. The CDR3 loop reads CASSHRDLNTEAFF. CDR3 bases: TGTGCCAGCAGCCACAGGGATCTGAACACTGAAGCTTTCTTT.

The CDR3: CASSGPFGYGYTF. The CDR3 DNA follows: TGTGCCAGCAGCGGACCTTTTGGCTATGGCTACACCTTC. The chain uses TRBV9 and TRBJ1-2; D is unclear. The germline gives CDR1 SGDLS, CDR2 YYNGEE. The CDR3 consists of 13 residues. V lost 3 bases to trimming and J lost 4 bases, with 10 bases between them.

To note about this clonotype: A much larger clonotype is one base distant, so this may be a read error. The chain combines TRBV7-3 with TRBJ2-6; D is perhaps TRBD2 (5 bases). Germline V gives CDR1 SGHTA, CDR2 FQGTGA. The CDR3 has 15 amino acids. For the CDR3, the DNA is TGTGCCGGCAGCCCCGGGAACTCTGGGGCCAACGTCCTGACTTTC. Protein: CAGSPGNSGANVLTF.